Included here is one T cell receptor beta chain sequence, with context. What it binds is unknown. This sample is part of a study of shared clonotypes between healthy human individuals. For the study at large: Those who served as donors were a couple of women and a few men between the ages of 18 and 49. Study-wide results and caveats: Sampling included only blood; tissue repertoires likely differ. Despite large depth, rarefaction showed incomplete sorted-subset sequencing.

Method: immunoSEQ multiplex PCR; TCRdb's copy keeps in-frame clones and lacks some. This sample carries 1.5 million to 1.9 million clones, approximately 98% of them seen once, and the ten largest clones take less than 0.55%. The ends lost 3 bases at V and 6 bases at J; junction bases unmatched: 8. The CDR3 has 15 amino acids. From germline, CDR1 is WSHSY and CDR2 SAAADI. The source of this sequence is a man younger than 40 in good health. Sequencing input: naive CD4+ T cells sorted from blood. Subset denoted: CD45RA+ positively selected. The rearrangement uses TRBV10-2 and TRBJ1-1; TRBD1 agrees at 9 bases. The CDR3 loop reads CASSDSTGQGAEAFF. The CDR3 DNA reads as TGCGCCAGCAGTGATAGCACGGGACAGGGCGCTGAAGCTTTCTTT.